This T cell receptor (beta chain) was sequenced for a study of CD8 T cells in Susac syndrome. Reverse transcription of roughly 0.5 to 1 ug RNA was carried out with random hexamers. Amplification of TCR beta CDR3 was carried out by immunoSEQ multiplex PCR, which covered 54 Vbeta and 13 Jbeta segments. Each CDR3 protein is one row after TCRdb ran MiXCR on the immunoSEQ multiplex PCR reads. This sample has about 200,000 distinct CDR3 sequences; approximately 95% occur once, and the top ten carry 0.07% to 0.095%. V gave up 3 bases and J gave up 2 bases, with 13 bases separating them. The germline V gene encodes CDR1 LNHNV and CDR2 YYDKDF (reference sequence). The CDR3 is 15 residues long. Sequencing of TCR beta, carried out with a high-throughput approach, was applied to CD8+ and CD4+ T cells from the blood.

This TCR was sampled from a human donor with multiple sclerosis. This chain links TRBV15 with TRBJ1-2; D unresolved. The sequenced sample consisted of CD4+ T cells from PBMCs. The CDR3, as DNA: TGTGCCACCAGCAGTCAGAAGGGAATGAACTATGGCTACACCTTC. Protein: CATSSQKGMNYGYTF.